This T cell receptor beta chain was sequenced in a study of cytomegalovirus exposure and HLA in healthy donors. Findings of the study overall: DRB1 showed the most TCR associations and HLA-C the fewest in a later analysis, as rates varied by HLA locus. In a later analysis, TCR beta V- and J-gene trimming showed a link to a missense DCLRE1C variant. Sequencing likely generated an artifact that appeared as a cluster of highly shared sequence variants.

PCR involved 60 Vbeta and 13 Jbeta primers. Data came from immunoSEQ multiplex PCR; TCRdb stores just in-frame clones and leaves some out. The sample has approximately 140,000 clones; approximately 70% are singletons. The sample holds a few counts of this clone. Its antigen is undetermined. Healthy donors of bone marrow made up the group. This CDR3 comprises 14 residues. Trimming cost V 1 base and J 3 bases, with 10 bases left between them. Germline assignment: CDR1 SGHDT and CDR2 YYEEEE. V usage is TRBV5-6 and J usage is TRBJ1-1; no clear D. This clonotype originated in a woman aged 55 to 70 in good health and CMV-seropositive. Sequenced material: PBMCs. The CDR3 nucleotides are TGTGCCAGCAGCTTGACGGATCGGGACACTGAAGCTTTCTTT. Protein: CASSLTDRDTEAFF.